Presented here are 27 T cell receptor beta chains from one specimen sequenced in a study of cytotoxic CD8 clonotypes in ibrutinib-treated CLL. TCRdb keeps only in-frame clones here, not all; method: immunoSEQ multiplex PCR. The table records roughly 250,000 clones, around three quarters of them present only once. The input for sequencing was PBMCs, taken after 24 months of ibrutinib treatment. These receptor sequences come from a human donor with chronic lymphocytic leukemia.

The chain combines TRBV2 with TRBJ2-5; D might be TRBD1 or TRBD2, each matching 5 bases. CDR3 length equals 13 residues. CDR1 is SNHLY and CDR2 is FYNNEI in the germline V gene. V shed 8 bases and J shed 5 bases, with 15 bases lying between them. The CDR3 DNA reads TGTGCCAGCGGAGTGGGACCGAGGGAGACCCAGTACTTC. It specifies CASGVGPRETQYF.

The gene calls are TRBV5-6 and TRBJ2-5; D call uncertain. Germline V gene lookup returns CDR1 SGHDT and CDR2 YYEEEE. The length of the CDR3 is 14 residues. The V and J ends lost 0 bases and 5 bases respectively, with 11 bases between them. This CDR3 reads CASSLVWTRETQYF. Written as DNA, the CDR3 is TGTGCCAGCAGCTTGGTATGGACCCGGGAGACCCAGTACTTC.

This clone was counted a single time. The rearrangement joins TRBV28 to TRBJ2-7; 7 bases align to TRBD2. The J segment lost 9 bases and the V segment lost 2 bases, leaving 7 bases of the junction unmatched. This CDR3 spans 13 amino acids. Germline V lookup: CDR1 MDHEN, CDR2 SYDVKM. The CDR3 nucleotides are TGTGCCAGCAGTTTAGGGCGGGAGAGGGTGCAGTACTTC. This codes for CASSLGRERVQYF.

The genes are TRBV5-6 and TRBJ2-1; 7 bases fit TRBD2. Per the germline V gene, CDR1 is SGHDT and CDR2 is YYEEEE. There are 16 residues in the CDR3. With V trimmed by 3 bases and J by 2 bases, 8 bases remained unmatched. The CDR3 here is CASSWGSSGAYNEQFF. CDR3 DNA: TGTGCCAGCAGCTGGGGATCTAGCGGAGCCTACAATGAGCAGTTCTTC.

The chain uses TRBV9 and TRBJ2-7; 7 bases fit TRBD2. The CDR3 extends over 18 amino acids. After removal of 3 bases from V and 3 bases from J, the junction contained 18 bases not matched to a gene. CDR1 and CDR2 from the germline V gene are SGDLS and YYNGEE. The CDR3 here is CASSGAAGWSGTNYEQYF. The CDR3 nucleotides are TGTGCCAGCAGCGGGGCCGCCGGGTGGAGCGGGACTAACTACGAGCAGTACTTC. The whole variable domain, remainder taken from reference TRBV9 and TRBJ2-7, is DSGVTQTPKHLITATGQRVTLRCSPRSGDLSVYWYQQSLDQGLQFLIQYYNGEERAKGNILERFSAQQFPDLHSELNLSSLELGDSALYFCASSGAAGWSGTNYEQYFGPGTRLTVT.

The chain is built from TRBV7-9 and TRBJ2-5, with 7 bases lining up with TRBD2. With the DNA end fitting TRBJ2-7 better, the J assignment may be wrong. This CDR3 comprises 15 residues. CDR1 SEHNR and CDR2 FQNEAQ come from the germline V gene (reference sequence). As DNA, the CDR3 is TGTGCCAGCACTTCGGGAGGTCCAGCTCCCTACGAGCAGTACTTC. The encoded protein is CASTSGGPAPYEQYF.

The chain links TRBV2 to TRBJ2-2, with TRBD1 matching over 10 bases. The CDR3 has 15 amino acids. V was pared by 8 bases and J by 4 bases, with 7 bases of the junction left unmatched. Germline-derived CDR1 and CDR2 are SNHLY and FYNNEI. The chain's CDR3 is CASGQGVPSTGELFF. Here the CDR3 DNA reads TGTGCCAGCGGACAGGGGGTCCCGAGCACCGGGGAGCTGTTTTTT. The full variable domain, completed using reference TRBV2 and TRBJ2-2, is EPEVTQTPSHQVTQMGQEVILRCVPISNHLYFYWYRQILGQKVEFLVSFYNNEISEKSEIFDDQFSVERPDGSNFTLKIRSTKLEDSAMYFCASGQGVPSTGELFFGEGSRLTVL.

This clone was detected a few times. V is TRBV25-1 and J is TRBJ2-7; the D is unclear. V was trimmed by 1 base and J by 6 bases, leaving 4 bases between them. Germline assignment: CDR1 MGHDK and CDR2 SYGVNS. CDR3 length: 11 residues. Here the CDR3 reads CASSESGEQYF. In nucleotides, the CDR3 is TGTGCCAGCAGTGAATCTGGCGAGCAGTACTTC.

The V gene is TRBV15, the J gene TRBJ1-5, with TRBD1 matching over 8 bases. From germline, CDR1 is LNHNV and CDR2 YYDKDF (reference sequence). CDR3 length: 16 amino acids. V lost 6 bases and J lost 7; bases outside the gene matches: 14. DNA for the CDR3: TGTGCCACCAGGGAAGTAGGGCAGGGGGCCGGACAGCCCCAGCATTTT. This gives the protein CATREVGQGAGQPQHF.

With regard to this clone: Additional DNA sequences in this sample encode the identical CDR3. The chain combines TRBV28 with TRBJ2-7; D is uncertain. The germline CDR1 and CDR2 sequences are MDHEN and SYDVKM. The V end was cut by 3 bases, the J end by 0 bases, with 3 bases between. The CDR3 extends over 12 amino acids. CDR3 sequence (DNA): TGTGCCAGCAGTTTCTCCTCCTACGAGCAGTACTTC. It yields the protein CASSFSSYEQYF. The entire variable domain, with the rest obtained from reference TRBV28 and TRBJ2-7, is as follows: DVKVTQSSRYLVKRTGEKVFLECVQDMDHENMFWYRQDPGLGLRLIYFSYDVKMKEKGDIPEGYSVSREKKERFSLILESASTNQTSMYLCASSFSSYEQYFGPGTRLTVT.

This chain joins TRBV5-6 and TRBJ2-7; the D gene is possibly TRBD2 (6 bases). Germline V lookup: CDR1 SGHDT, CDR2 YYEEEE. V was cut by 2 bases and J by 3 bases, with 21 bases left in between. CDR3 length equals 17 residues. CDR3 DNA: TGTGCCAGCAGCTTAGGACGGCGGAGGGACTTGCTCTACGAGCAGTACTTC. Translated: CASSLGRRRDLLYEQYF.

The genes are TRBV6-4 and TRBJ2-3; 10 bases map to TRBD1. Germline V CDR1 and CDR2: MRHNA, SNTAGT. The CDR3 is made up of 16 amino acids. V lost 5 bases, J lost 2 bases, and 7 bases stayed unmatched. The CDR3 DNA sequence: TGTGCCAGCAGTCGGACAGGGGGGTCCCACACAGATACGCAGTATTTT. Residues: CASSRTGGSHTDTQYF.

This clone was observed a handful of times. Additional DNA sequences in this sample encode the identical CDR3. This chain uses TRBV2 with TRBJ2-6; D not resolved. This CDR3 spans 13 amino acids. The ends were cut back, 7 bases at V and 1 base at J, with 5 bases in the middle. Germline lookup yields CDR1 SNHLY and CDR2 FYNNEI. The CDR3 loop is CASTGSGANVLTF. As DNA, the CDR3 is TGTGCCAGCACCGGGTCTGGGGCCAACGTCCTGACTTTC. Full variable domain (missing parts from reference TRBV2 and TRBJ2-6): EPEVTQTPSHQVTQMGQEVILRCVPISNHLYFYWYRQILGQKVEFLVSFYNNEISEKSEIFDDQFSVERPDGSNFTLKIRSTKLEDSAMYFCASTGSGANVLTFGAGSRLTVL.

The chain carries TRBV29-1 and TRBJ2-7; 8 nucleotides match TRBD2. V was pared by 6 bases and J by 3 bases, with 7 bases of the junction left unmatched. Germline V lookup: CDR1 SQVTM, CDR2 ANQGSEA. The CDR3 spans 13 residues. The CDR3 sequence: CSVGTSRFYEQYF. Written as DNA, the CDR3 is TGCAGCGTCGGGACTAGTAGATTCTACGAGCAGTACTTC.

The chain uses TRBV2 and TRBJ2-5; possibly TRBD2 for D (5 bases). The CDR3 covers 15 residues. V was pared by 4 bases and J by 1 base, with 13 bases between. Germline V lookup: CDR1 SNHLY, CDR2 FYNNEI. The CDR3 loop reads CASSGLAESQETQYF. The CDR3 DNA follows: TGTGCCAGCAGTGGCCTAGCAGAAAGCCAAGAGACCCAGTACTTC.

The V gene is TRBV10-1, the J gene TRBJ2-7; D gene unclear. V gave up 6 bases and J gave up 5 bases, with 8 bases separating them. In germline, CDR1 is WNHNN, CDR2 SYGVQD (reference sequence). The CDR3 has 11 amino acids. CDR3 region: CASSGPHEQYF. CDR3 coding DNA: TGCGCCAGCAGCGGACCTCACGAGCAGTACTTC.

This clone is a singleton in its sample. The chain has TRBV28 and TRBJ1-3; the D is unclear. The CDR3 sequence is 12 residues long. Germline values: CDR1 MDHEN, CDR2 SYDVKM. V gave up 8 bases and J gave up 1 base, with 6 bases separating them. The CDR3 loop is CASCESGNTIYF. CDR3 sequence (DNA): TGTGCCAGCTGTGAGTCTGGAAACACCATATATTTT.

This clone occurred a few times. This chain joins TRBV15 and TRBJ1-5; D perhaps matches TRBD1 (5 bases). The ends were cut back, 3 bases at V and 11 bases at J, with 26 bases in the middle. Germline V gene lookup returns CDR1 LNHNV and CDR2 YYDKDF (reference sequence). This CDR3 spans 17 amino acids. CDR3 nucleotides: TGTGCCACCAGCAGTTATAAGAGTAGGGAGGGGCCCGGTTCCCAGCATTTT. It codes for CATSSYKSREGPGSQHF.

This clone was seen only once. The same CDR3 is also encoded by other DNA sequences in this sample. The rearrangement uses TRBV27 and TRBJ2-7; D uncertain. Germline CDR1 MNHEY, CDR2 SMNVEV (reference sequence). V shed 2 bases and J shed 2 bases, with 7 bases lying between them. The CDR3 is 13 residues long. CDR3 nucleotides: TGTGCCAGCAGTTTAGGTAGAACCTACGAGCAGTACTTC. It yields the protein CASSLGRTYEQYF.

The J gene is TRBJ1-2, the V gene TRBV5-6; D is perhaps TRBD1 (5 bases). The CDR3 contains 14 residues. Germline assignment: CDR1 SGHDT and CDR2 YYEEEE. V was clipped by 3 bases and J by 2 bases, with 11 bases between them. CDR3 nucleotide sequence: TGTGCCAGCAGCTCCCTTGGGGGGAACTATGGCTACACCTTC. Amino acids: CASSSLGGNYGYTF.

The rearrangement joins TRBV29-1 to TRBJ1-1; 7 bases are a match to TRBD1. This CDR3 is 12 amino acids long. Germline lookup yields CDR1 SQVTM and CDR2 ANQGSEA. Trimming cost V 8 bases and J 1 base; bases outside gene matches: 4. CDR3 sequence (DNA): TGCAGCCTCAGGACAGGGAACACTGAAGCTTTCTTT. Its protein product is CSLRTGNTEAFF.

The gene calls are TRBV6-5 and TRBJ2-1; tentative D call: TRBD2 (5 bases). The germline CDR1 and CDR2 sequences are MNHEY and SVGAGI. The length of the CDR3 is 14 residues. The ends were cut back, 2 bases at V and 0 bases at J, with 5 bases in the middle. This chain's CDR3 is CASSYGSSYNEQFF. Here the CDR3 DNA reads TGTGCCAGCAGTTACGGGAGCTCCTACAATGAGCAGTTCTTC.

This clone was seen only a few times. The chain couples TRBV10-2 to TRBJ2-5; 8 bases line up with TRBD2. With 6 bases clipped from V and 4 bases from J, the junction kept 4 bases outside the gene matches. The CDR3 consists of 13 residues. CDR1 is WSHSY, CDR2 SAAADI, per germline. CDR3 nucleotide sequence: TGCGCCAGCAGGCGGGAGGAGGGAGAGACCCAGTACTTC. Protein: CASRREEGETQYF.

The CDR3 DNA follows: TGCGCCAGTGGACAGGGGGCCGCTGAAGCTTTCTTT. The encoded protein is CASGQGAAEAFF. V is TRBV5-1 and J is TRBJ1-1; 11 bases fit TRBD1. The junction had 3 bases not matched to a gene; V was cut back by 8 bases and J by 6 bases. This CDR3 region has 12 residues. The V gene's germline CDR1 is SGHRS and CDR2 YFSETQ.

The chain uses TRBV27 and TRBJ2-1, with a weak D call TRBD1 (6 bases). V lost 6 bases and J lost 9, with 9 bases in between. The CDR3 is 11 residues long. The V gene's germline CDR1 is MNHEY and CDR2 SMNVEV (reference sequence). As DNA, the CDR3 is TGTGCCAGCAGGCAGGGGTTTGAGCAGTTCTTC. Translating it yields CASRQGFEQFF.

The rearrangement joins TRBV6-5 to TRBJ2-5; 12 bases line up with TRBD2. The CDR3 has 14 amino acids. The junction had 3 bases not matched to a gene; V was cut back by 5 bases and J by 5 bases. Germline-derived CDR1 and CDR2 are MNHEY and SVGAGI. The CDR3 DNA sequence: TGTGCCAGCAGTCGACTAGCGGGAGAGGAGACCCAGTACTTC. Protein product: CASSRLAGEETQYF.

Written as DNA, the CDR3 is TGTGCCAGCAGCGGATCCCGGGACACCAATGAAAAACTGTTTTTT. Its protein product is CASSGSRDTNEKLFF. V usage is TRBV9 and J usage is TRBJ1-4, with a weak D call TRBD1 (6 bases). Germline V CDR1 and CDR2: SGDLS, YYNGEE. The CDR3 is made up of 15 amino acids. The ends were cut back, 3 bases at V and 5 bases at J, with 14 bases in the middle.